The 20 T cell receptor beta chains below all came from one sample that was sequenced in a study of blood T cell repertoires in COVID-19. The method was immunoSEQ multiplex PCR; TCRdb's version includes in-frame clones alone and lacks a portion of them. The sample holds approximately 60,000 clones; 83% are singletons and the top ten take 6% to 6.5%. The sequenced sample was peripheral blood. These receptors were obtained from a human donor in a cohort sampled during active COVID-19.

V is TRBV27 and J is TRBJ1-1, with 7 bases identical to TRBD1. After removal of 4 bases from V and 1 base from J, the junction contained 12 bases not matched to a gene. The CDR3 covers 17 residues. Germline V gene data show CDR1 as MNHEY and CDR2 as SMNVEV (reference sequence). CDR3 protein: CASSSKAGGTRNTEAFF. The CDR3 nucleotides read TGTGCCAGCAGTTCTAAGGCAGGGGGTACTCGGAACACTGAAGCTTTCTTT.

The gene calls are TRBV9 and TRBJ2-3; D might be TRBD2 (6 bases). The germline V and J ends were trimmed by 0 bases and 4 bases, with 12 bases remaining between them. The CDR3 is made up of 15 amino acids. Per the germline V gene, CDR1 is SGDLS and CDR2 is YYNGEE. CDR3 sequence: CASSVGGAGPDTQYF. As DNA, the CDR3 is TGTGCCAGCAGCGTAGGGGGCGCGGGGCCAGATACGCAGTATTTT.

The CDR3 sequence is CASRSQGAIYGYTF. The CDR3 region has the DNA TGTGCCAGCAGGAGTCAGGGGGCGATTTATGGCTACACCTTC. V gene TRBV2 combines with J gene TRBJ1-2; TRBD1 aligns across 8 bases. The germline V gene has CDR1 SNHLY and CDR2 FYNNEI. The ends lost 6 bases at V and 5 bases at J; junction bases unmatched: 8. The CDR3 is 14 residues long.

This clone was found once. The V and J genes are TRBV7-9 and TRBJ2-7; D is perhaps TRBD2 (6 bases). The CDR3 totals 15 residues. Germline CDR1 reads SEHNR; CDR2 reads FQNEAQ (reference sequence). Trimming removed 5 bases from V and 0 bases from J, with 14 bases in between. DNA for the CDR3: TGTGCCAGCAGCCCGAGGGAGGCCCGCTCCTACGAGCAGTACTTC. Encoded protein: CASSPREARSYEQYF.

The genes are TRBV10-3 and TRBJ2-2; the D gene is possibly TRBD1 (5 bases). This CDR3 is 14 amino acids long. The V gene lost 6 bases and the J gene lost 5 bases, with 13 bases spanning the gap. CDR1 is ENHRY, CDR2 SYGVKD, per germline. The CDR3 nucleotides read TGTGCCATCAGATCGAATCAGGGAACCGGGGAGCTGTTTTTT. Encoded protein: CAIRSNQGTGELFF.

The chain couples TRBV4-1 to TRBJ2-7, with D possibly being TRBD1 (5 bases). Germline V gene lookup returns CDR1 MGHRA and CDR2 YSYEKL. The length of the CDR3 is 16 residues. V dropped 6 bases and J dropped 0 bases, with 18 bases sitting between them. The CDR3 loop reads CASSLTVSRGSYEQYF. CDR3 nucleotide sequence: TGCGCCAGCAGTTTAACAGTAAGTAGGGGCTCCTACGAGCAGTACTTC.

The J gene is TRBJ2-7, the V gene TRBV24-1; 11 bases agree with TRBD1. Germline V lookup: CDR1 KGHDR, CDR2 SFDVKD. V dropped 4 bases and J dropped 3; count of bases not matched to a gene: 4. There are 15 residues in the CDR3. CDR3 DNA sequence: TGTGCCACCAGTGACACGGGACAGGGGGACTACGAGCAGTACTTC. Translated, it gives CATSDTGQGDYEQYF.

This clone showed up just once. The chain employs TRBV27 and TRBJ2-3; a possible D gene is TRBD2 (5 bases). Trimming took off 3 bases at V and 6 bases at J, with 13 bases between the two ends. Germline-derived CDR1 and CDR2 are MNHEY and SMNVEV (reference sequence). The CDR3 length is 14 residues. CDR3 in DNA: TGTGCCAGCAGTTTGGACGGGGTTATGGATACGCAGTATTTT. Translation gives CASSLDGVMDTQYF.

V usage is TRBV18 and J usage is TRBJ2-1; the match to TRBD2 covers 12 bases. Germline lookup yields CDR1 KGHSH and CDR2 LQKENI. The CDR3 consists of 17 residues. J lost 6 bases, V lost 3 bases, and 9 bases had no gene match. In DNA form, the CDR3 reads TGTGCCAGCTCACCCAACTACGGACTAGCGGGGCCCAATGAGCAGTTCTTC. It specifies CASSPNYGLAGPNEQFF.

V usage is TRBV6-5 and J usage is TRBJ1-3; 8 bases are a match to TRBD1. This CDR3 is built from 16 residues. The J segment lost 3 bases and the V segment lost 0 bases, leaving 4 bases of the junction unmatched. Germline V gene data show CDR1 as MNHEY and CDR2 as SVGAGI. CDR3 nucleotide sequence: TGTGCCAGCAGTTACTCCCCGACAGGGGTTGGAAACACCATATATTTT. It encodes CASSYSPTGVGNTIYF.

The chain employs TRBV25-1 and TRBJ1-2, with a possible D match to TRBD1 (5 bases). Trimming left V 3 bases short and J 10 bases short, with 21 bases between. Germline CDR1 and CDR2: MGHDK and SYGVNS. There are 15 residues in the CDR3. The CDR3: CASSDPSRQGMSYTF. CDR3 coding DNA: TGTGCCAGCAGTGACCCCTCCAGGCAGGGAATGTCCTACACCTTC.

The rearrangement uses TRBV6-2 or TRBV6-3 and TRBJ2-7; 7 bases agree with TRBD1. CDR1 is MNHEY and CDR2 is SVGEGT in the germline V gene. The CDR3 is 15 amino acids. V was clipped by 5 bases and J by 2 bases; unmatched bases: 9. The CDR3, as DNA: TGTGCCAGCAGTCTACAGGGGAAGGGACCCTACGAGCAGTACTTC. This encodes CASSLQGKGPYEQYF.

CDR3 coding DNA: TGTGCCAGCGGAGATCACGGAACTAATGAAAAACTGTTTTTT. It specifies CASGDHGTNEKLFF. V is TRBV19 and J is TRBJ1-4; D uncertain. V lost 9 bases and J 1 base, leaving 12 bases between the germline ends. CDR1 and CDR2 (germline): LNHDA, SQIVND (reference sequence). The CDR3 spans 14 residues.

The chain carries TRBV7-9 and TRBJ1-3, with a tentative D call TRBD1 (5 bases). Trimming pared 1 base from V and 0 bases from J, leaving 10 bases between. The CDR3 totals 16 residues. Germline assignment: CDR1 SEHNR and CDR2 FQNEAQ (reference sequence). In nucleotides, the CDR3 is TGTGCCAGCAGCTTAGTAGGGGCGTTCTCTGGAAACACCATATATTTT. It is translated as CASSLVGAFSGNTIYF.

V usage is TRBV5-1 and J usage is TRBJ1-5; 8 bases line up with TRBD1. CDR1 SGHRS and CDR2 YFSETQ come from the germline V gene. There are 17 residues in the CDR3. V was clipped by 0 bases and J by 3 bases; unmatched bases: 8. CDR3 DNA: TGCGCCAGCAGCTTGGGGACCGGGACAGGCCTCAATCAGCCCCAGCATTTT. This encodes CASSLGTGTGLNQPQHF.

V and J are TRBV3-1 (or the pseudogene TRBV3-2) and TRBJ2-1; 11 bases agree with TRBD2. This CDR3 comprises 15 residues. V dropped 5 bases and J dropped 10; count of bases not matched to a gene: 10. The germline gives CDR1 LGHDT, CDR2 YNNKEL (reference sequence). CDR3 region: CASSAGTSGDREQFF. DNA of the CDR3: TGTGCCAGCAGCGCTGGGACTAGCGGCGACCGGGAGCAGTTCTTC.

The rearrangement links TRBV11-2 to TRBJ2-2; D is uncertain. V was clipped by 1 base and J by 7 bases, with 7 bases between them. Germline V CDR1 and CDR2: SGHAT, FQNNGV. The CDR3 has 13 residues. CDR3 amino acids: CASSLVSSGELFF. In DNA, the CDR3 is TGTGCCAGCAGCTTAGTGTCCAGCGGGGAGCTGTTTTTT. Together with reference TRBV11-2 and TRBJ2-2, the CDR3 gives the full variable domain: EAGVAQSPRYKIIEKRQSVAFWCNPISGHATLYWYQQILGQGPKLLIQFQNNGVVDDSQLPKDRFSAERLKGVDSTLKIQPAKLEDSAVYLCASSLVSSGELFFGEGSRLTVL.

The rearrangement links TRBV6-5 to TRBJ2-7, with 7 bases fitting TRBD1. This CDR3 region has 12 residues. V trimming: 10 bases; J trimming: 4 bases; junction bases outside the gene matches: 7. Germline V gene sequence: CDR1 MNHEY, CDR2 SVGAGI. The CDR3 nucleotides read TGTGCCACCTGGGACAGACCATACGAGCAGTACTTC. Encoded protein: CATWDRPYEQYF.

J is TRBJ1-1 and V is TRBV7-8; D unresolved. Germline CDR1 SGHVS, CDR2 FQNEAQ. V was trimmed by 3 bases and J by 1 base, leaving 12 bases between them. The CDR3 has 15 amino acids. CDR3 amino acids: CASSFDPGGNTEAFF. CDR3 coding DNA: TGTGCCAGCAGCTTCGATCCAGGTGGGAACACTGAAGCTTTCTTT.

The sample holds one count of this clone. The chain is built from TRBV27 and TRBJ1-2, with 9 bases fitting TRBD1. Germline CDR1 is MNHEY and CDR2 is SMNVEV (reference sequence). This CDR3 region has 15 residues. V trimming: 1 base; J trimming: 4 bases; junction bases outside the gene matches: 4. CDR3 amino acids: CASSLWGQGSYGYTF. The CDR3 nucleotides are TGTGCCAGCAGTTTATGGGGACAGGGCTCCTATGGCTACACCTTC.